Reported below is one T cell receptor (beta chain). This clone's antigen is unknown. No base quality values were provided; no much bigger clone lies one nucleotide off. These data belong to a study of cytomegalovirus exposure and HLA in healthy donors (dated by TCRdb to about 2017). Notes on the research overall: An earlier analysis of several hundred of the donors reported roughly 270 Gb of sequence data and roughly 100 million unique TCR beta sequences from 150 million to 200 million T cells. Typing coverage varied by locus: roughly 620-640 donors for A, B, C, DRB1 and DQB1; approximately 520 for DQA1; more than 600 for DPA1; around 450 for DPB1. All discovery cohort repertoires had been generated on a single sequencing platform. Class I and class II HLA loci were covered by the typing at four-digit resolution. Roughly 300 gigabases of sequencing data and approximately 85 million unique TCR sequences were included in an early release covering over 600 HLA-typed donors. Rather than drawing on any new phenotypic data, the later analysis identified candidate immune exposures from TCR beta sequences and the way those sequences occurred across donors. The study used immunosequencing to profile the T cell repertoires of some 600 subjects and linked those repertoires to cytomegalovirus serostatus. A later analysis re-analyzed previously published TCR beta repertoires from 660 or so donors and added high-resolution HLA genotyping to study TCR occurrence patterns. Four to six DR-DQ haplotypes were handled as single units for association and clustering because linkage in the cohort was strong. The study was designed to test whether signatures of past pathogen exposure could be identified by cataloging public T cell receptors. In a later genetic analysis, genome-wide SNP genotypes for about three fifths of the 666 donors were used, and that subset was treated as a discovery cohort. Alongside the repertoire data, information on donor age, sex, ethnicity and CMV serostatus was compiled. Among the approximately 400 genotyped donors, about 85% belonged to the genetic ancestry cluster associated with self-reported Caucasian donors. Among about 390 genotyped donors of the cohort, an average of around 240,000 unique TCR beta nucleotide sequences were sequenced per donor, about a sixth of them non-productive. The study combined high-throughput TCR immunosequencing, statistical association of individual TCRs with disease status, and machine learning to predict cytomegalovirus infection status. In addition to the first cohort of about 650 subjects, a separate validation cohort of 120 different subjects was used. In an earlier analysis of a few hundred of the donors, high-throughput TCR beta sequencing was used to judge whether each TCR beta V gene segment behaved as functional or pseudogenic. Findings and caveats that apply to the study as a whole: At a false discovery rate of 0.05, a later analysis linked under 20,000 TCR beta sequences to specific HLA alleles. In both the original and validation cohorts, the classifier was reported to diagnose cytomegalovirus status with high specificity and sensitivity. Three of the identified cytomegalovirus-associated TCR beta chains were confirmed in vitro to be specific for cytomegalovirus antigens. Several of the top co-occurrence clusters appeared to be linked to parvovirus B19, influenza, CMV and Epstein-Barr virus, according to a later analysis. The cohort was sequenced for TCR beta chains only, and without alpha or paired-chain data the features that could be detected were limited. In a later analysis, TCR association rates were found to vary across HLA loci, with the most associated TCRs seen for DRB1 alleles and the fewest for HLA-C alleles. Immune exposure information for the cohort was limited to CMV serostatus. V-gene and J-gene trimming of TCR beta chains was associated with a missense DCLRE1C variant in a later genetic analysis, and the association was replicated in an independent cohort. Compared with equally common non-associated chains, HLA-associated TCR beta chains in a later analysis were more clonally expanded and had lower generation probabilities. Because HLA typing was unavailable for some donors at each locus, only the typed subset was used in association tests. Assigning TCR associations to individual alleles was difficult when HLA alleles, especially DR and DQ, strongly co-occurred. A total of about 150 TCR beta chains were listed by the study as associated with cytomegalovirus. A later genetic analysis reported fewer N-insertions in productive TCRs among donors in an Asian-associated ancestry cluster than the roughly 690-donor mean. Presence/absence analyses assumed roughly uniform sequencing depth across donors, an assumption that may not hold. Over 15 rarely observed V segments, including chromosome 9 orphons, were excluded from the earlier analysis of a few hundred of the donors because counts were too low. The sequencing pipeline was judged likely to have produced a cluster of highly shared sequence variants as a technical artifact. Most CMV-associated TCR beta chains appeared to be HLA-restricted in a later analysis, and the HLA associations seemed to be driven largely by CMV exposure. In an earlier analysis of more than 450 of the donors, most TCR beta V segments were observed in productive rearrangements about 90% or about 30% of the time, broadly matching IMGT annotations. Most TCR sequences were observed very rarely across donors, whereas some public TCRs were present in many individuals. The authors suggested that the approach could potentially be generalized to other disease states and immunological phenotypes. A further reported finding was that TCR beta sequences accurately predicted the HLA-A and HLA-B alleles for most subjects in the first cohort. Correlated functional status among segregating V segments might reflect linkage disequilibrium, but an unknown experimental factor could not be ruled out.

The library was made by the immunoSEQ multiplex PCR assay. A mixture of 60 forward primers for TCR Vbeta segments and 13 reverse primers for TCR Jbeta segments was used in the multiplex PCR. A multiplex PCR assay on genomic DNA amplified the CDR3 region of rearranged TCR beta genes. The Illumina HiSeq System was used to sequence the amplified TCR beta libraries as 87-base-pair reads. Per the authors' processing: A later analysis tallied 70 million to 100 million unique TCR beta chains across the 666 repertoires, and approximately 12 million of those chains were shared by two or more donors. Raw reads were error-corrected and collapsed into unique sequences with a nearest-neighbor algorithm that merged closely related sequences to remove PCR and sequencing errors. CDR3 sequences were aligned to IMGT reference sequences to assign V, D and J gene segments. For a sequence to be retained, a match of at least six nucleotides to both a V gene segment and a J gene segment was required. A rearrangement was called productive if the CDR3 had no stop codons and remained in frame with V and J, and every other rearrangement was called non-productive. CDR3 was defined by IMGT convention, running from the second conserved V-encoded cysteine to the conserved J-encoded phenylalanine. In an earlier analysis of just under 600 of the donors, sequences lacking an unambiguous match to a single V gene segment were excluded. In an earlier analysis of some 590 of the donors, a V segment was called functional when productive rearrangements were above 56.7%, and segregating when the standard deviation between donors exceeded 5%. A statistical classification framework was developed to diagnose cytomegalovirus status using the catalog of TCR beta chain sequences. In a later analysis, V and J genes were assigned by comparing TCR nucleotide sequences against IMGT/GENE-DB human TR gene sequences. A later analysis assigned CDR3 sequences and most-parsimonious VDJ recombination scenarios with the TCRdist pipeline. In a later analysis, each TCR beta chain was defined by its CDR3 amino acid sequence together with its V-gene family, and reads lacking a unique V-gene family were excluded. A later analysis removed nearly 600 highly shared, low-generation-probability nucleotide sequences to deal with suspected cross-contamination and a sequencing artifact. For each public chain, a later analysis derived a clonal expansion index from normalized ranks of inferred template counts within each repertoire. In a later analysis, generation probabilities were computed with a VDJ recombination model fitted to out-of-frame rearrangements, and the resulting probabilities were checked against IGoR. A later analysis scored TCR-TCR, TCR-HLA and TCR-CMV co-occurrence with hypergeometric tests, applying a repertoire-size bias correction to TCR pairs. In a later analysis, false discovery rates were estimated by permuting HLA or CMV assignments 20 times. In a later analysis, co-occurring TCRs were grouped with DBSCAN, and TCRdist sequence similarity was added when clustering was performed within HLA-allele-positive subsets. Repertoires with fewer than 30,000 or more than 120,000 public chains were left out of co-occurrence clustering, as were about 5 repertoires with anomalous nucleotide sharing. The source is immuneACCESS, and TCRdb retained only in-frame sequences with V and J called. Part of the clones is not carried over; for the studies checked, unresolved V genes explain less than half of this, and the remainder is unexplained. The D gene and trimming were derived from the DNA, and the V and J assignments and clone size from that table. Within this sample are 150,000 to 200,000 clones, with roughly 82% of them counted one time only. Jointly, the top ten make up roughly 2.6% of the sample.

The cohort consisted of some 730 healthy bone marrow donors. At the time of sampling, all cohort members were nominally healthy, though unrecorded immune exposures were likely present. The donor was CMV seropositive and was included in the group of 250 to 300 seropositive cohort members. Every donor gave a peripheral blood sample, and the peripheral blood mononuclear cells from that sample were used for TCR beta sequencing. The Qiagen DNeasy Blood Extraction Kit was used to extract genomic DNA from the blood cell samples. The specimen sequenced was PBMCs. The receptor was derived from a woman aged 50 to 60 in good health and CMV-seropositive.

The CDR3 reads CASSPPSGWETQYF. The base sequence is TGTGCCAGTAGCCCCCCTAGCGGGTGGGAGACCCAGTACTTC. The receptor chain draws on TRBV19 and TRBJ2-5, and TRBD2 aligns with 8 junction nucleotides. The germline V gene (reference sequence) sets CDR1 to LNHDA and CDR2 to SQIVND. Trimming leaves V shorter by 6 bases and J shorter by 5 bases, with the junction holding 8 bases beyond the gene matches. The CDR3 goes from the cysteine to the phenylalanine over 14 residues. The read is trimmed to its CDR3 DNA, 42 bases read in frame from base 1.